Below, one TCR beta chain is given with its context. TCRdb keeps only in-frame clones here, not all; method: immunoSEQ multiplex PCR. The sample has some 160,000 clones; around 83% are singletons. This specimen comes from a study of blood T cell repertoires in COVID-19. The TCR comes from a human donor in a cohort sampled during active COVID-19. Material: peripheral blood.

Here the CDR3 DNA reads TGCGCCAGCAGCCAAGAAAGCACTTACTACGAGCAGTACTTC. It encodes CASSQESTYYEQYF. This rearrangement joins TRBV4-3 to TRBJ2-7, with no clear D. The CDR3 is 14 amino acids. Germline CDR1 and CDR2: LGHNA and YSLEER. Deletions cut 0 bases from V and 3 bases from J, with 9 bases between.